The clone carrying this T cell receptor beta chain appeared a few times. The germline V gene encodes CDR1 MDHEN and CDR2 SYDVKM. The CDR3 sequence is 16 residues long. The data were obtained in a study of tumor-infiltrating lymphocytes in oesophageal squamous cell carcinoma. One entry per CDR3 protein results from TCRdb running MiXCR on the PCR reads. This table has about 14,000 distinct CDR3 sequences, 51% appearing once. Sequenced: blood. The sequence was obtained from a female donor with esophageal squamous cell carcinoma. The rearrangement links TRBV28 to TRBJ2-7; 8 positions agree with TRBD2. TRBJ2-1 explains the end of the DNA better; the J call may be wrong. The CDR3 loop is CASSLTAGGSYNEQFF. DNA for the CDR3: TGTGCCAGCAGTTTAACGGCGGGGGGCTCCTACAATGAGCAGTTCTTC.